Below, 26 T cell receptor beta chains from the same sample are listed, as sequenced in a study of PD-1 blockade in classical Hodgkin lymphoma. The protocol was immunoSEQ multiplex PCR, while the TCRdb copy is restricted to in-frame clones and leaves out a portion. The sample holds 10,000 to 15,000 clones, 91% seen once. Every patient had relapsed following autologous stem cell transplantation, and cohorts differed in brentuximab vedotin exposure. Sequenced material: peripheral blood mononuclear cells (PBMCs), taken at baseline. The origin of the receptors is a human donor with classical Hodgkin lymphoma.

V usage is TRBV19 and J usage is TRBJ2-5; 11 bases align to TRBD2. V was pared by 5 bases and J by 4 bases, with 15 bases of the junction left unmatched. CDR3 length equals 18 residues. The germline gives CDR1 LNHDA, CDR2 SQIVND (reference sequence). As DNA, the CDR3 is TGTGCCAGTAGTCAAGAAGGGAGGGGGACTAGCGGAATAGAGACCCAGTACTTC. Its translation is CASSQEGRGTSGIETQYF.

The rearrangement links TRBV6-1 to TRBJ2-6, with 8 nucleotides matching TRBD1. Per germline, CDR1 MNHNS and CDR2 SASEGT. This CDR3 contains 14 residues. After removal of 11 bases from V and 0 bases from J, the junction contained 3 bases not matched to a gene. As DNA, the CDR3 is TGTGCCTCAGGGGGCTCCTCTGGGGCCAACGTCCTGACTTTC. Translation: CASGGSSGANVLTF.

V is TRBV10-3 and J is TRBJ2-7, with 10 bases aligning to TRBD1. Looked up from germline, CDR1 is ENHRY and CDR2 is SYGVKD. This CDR3 is 13 amino acids long. Unmatched junction bases numbered 4, after V lost 11 bases and J lost 0 bases. The CDR3 loop is CAGRTGGSYEQYF. The CDR3 coding sequence is TGTGCCGGGCGGACAGGGGGCTCCTACGAGCAGTACTTC.

This clone was found once. V is TRBV5-1 and J is TRBJ2-3; D might be TRBD2 (5 bases). This CDR3 is built from 15 residues. Trimming cost V 0 bases and J 0 bases, with 8 bases left between them. CDR1 is SGHRS, CDR2 YFSETQ, per germline. The chain's CDR3 is CASSLAPGSTDTQYF. CDR3 sequence (DNA): TGCGCCAGCAGCTTGGCCCCGGGAAGCACAGATACGCAGTATTTT.

The chain is built from TRBV21-1 and TRBJ2-3. TRBV21-1 is a listed pseudogene. The CDR3 totals 13 residues. In DNA, the CDR3 is TGTGCCAGTAGGGACGCAAGCACAGATACGCAGTATTTT. It codes for CASRDASTDTQYF.

The CDR3 DNA is TGCGCCAGCAGCCAACCGACAGGGGAGAACACCGGGGAGCTGTTTTTT. This encodes CASSQPTGENTGELFF. V and J are TRBV4-1 and TRBJ2-2; 8 bases line up with TRBD1. The CDR3 is 16 residues long. V was clipped by 2 bases and J by 1 base; unmatched bases: 3. CDR1 is MGHRA and CDR2 is YSYEKL in the germline V gene.

This clone was recorded only once. The V gene is TRBV7-2, the J gene TRBJ1-2; D ambiguous. The CDR3 length is 13 residues. Germline CDR1 reads SGHTA; CDR2 reads FQGNSA. The ends were cut back, 2 bases at V and 3 bases at J, with 7 bases in the middle. The DNA for the CDR3 is TGTGCCAGCAGCTTATTACTCGACTATGGCTACACCTTC. Translation gives CASSLLLDYGYTF.

The chain links TRBV15 to TRBJ1-4; TRBD1 aligns across 7 bases. The V gene end was trimmed by 9 bases and the J gene end by 8 bases; junction bases not matched to a gene: 12. The CDR3 is 14 residues long. Per germline, CDR1 LNHNV and CDR2 YYDKDF (reference sequence). In DNA form, the CDR3 reads TGTGCCACTAGTACAGGGGCATGGGGAGAAAAACTGTTTTTT. This gives the protein CATSTGAWGEKLFF.

This chain uses TRBV29-1 with TRBJ2-3; perhaps TRBD2 as D (7 bases). The CDR3 length is 14 residues. Germline V CDR1 and CDR2: SQVTM, ANQGSEA. Trimming cost V 3 bases and J 1 base, with 11 bases left between them. The CDR3 reads CSVEGGRGTDTQYF. The CDR3, as DNA: TGCAGCGTTGAGGGGGGGCGGGGCACAGATACGCAGTATTTT.

V and J are TRBV25-1 and TRBJ2-1; D not resolved. Trimming removed 2 bases from V and 12 bases from J, with 11 bases in between. The CDR3 has 12 residues. CDR1 and CDR2 (germline): MGHDK, SYGVNS. CDR3 amino acids: CASSEILTGQFF. The CDR3 region has the DNA TGTGCCAGCAGTGAAATTCTCACCGGGCAGTTCTTC.

This clone was counted a single time. The J gene is TRBJ2-5, the V gene TRBV7-9, with D uncertain. The CDR3 covers 11 residues. V gave up 5 bases and J gave up 3 bases, with 4 bases separating them. CDR1 is SEHNR and CDR2 is FQNEAQ in the germline V gene (reference sequence). The CDR3 sequence is CASSTEETQYF. The CDR3 DNA is TGTGCCAGCAGCACAGAAGAGACCCAGTACTTC.

J is TRBJ2-7 and V is TRBV5-4, with 12 bases lining up with TRBD2. Looked up from germline, CDR1 is SGHNT and CDR2 is YYREEE (reference sequence). Trimming removed 5 bases from V and 5 bases from J; junction bases left unmatched: 8. The CDR3 has 15 amino acids. CDR3 loop: CASSSSGGVFNEQYF. Written as DNA, the CDR3 is TGTGCCAGCAGTTCTAGCGGGGGGGTGTTCAACGAGCAGTACTTC.

The chain has TRBV5-1 and TRBJ1-1; D gene unclear. CDR3 length: 14 residues. Deletions cut 3 bases from V and 2 bases from J, with 11 bases between. Germline V CDR1 and CDR2: SGHRS, YFSETQ. The CDR3 nucleotides are TGCGCCAGCAGCTCGGCACAGACCAACACTGAAGCTTTCTTT. Encoded protein: CASSSAQTNTEAFF.

The genes are TRBV11-3 and TRBJ2-1; D may match TRBD1 or TRBD2 (5 bases each). The CDR3 length is 14 residues. V was clipped by 1 base and J by 6 bases, with 10 bases between them. CDR1 is SGHNT and CDR2 is YENEEA in the germline V gene. The CDR3 loop is CASSLAGRPNEQFF. The CDR3 nucleotides are TGTGCCAGCAGCTTAGCGGGGCGTCCCAATGAGCAGTTCTTC.

This clone occurred once. J is TRBJ2-2 and V is TRBV30, with 10 bases matching TRBD1. There are 16 residues in the CDR3. Germline CDR1 and CDR2: GTSNPN and SVGIG (reference sequence). After removal of 6 bases from V and 7 bases from J, the junction contained 14 bases not matched to a gene. The CDR3 DNA reads as TGTGCCTGCACAGCAATCGACAGGGGGCATGTCGGGGAGCTGTTTTTT. It yields the protein CACTAIDRGHVGELFF. Looking up the rest from reference TRBV30 and TRBJ2-2 gives the full variable domain: SQTIHQWPATLVQPVGSPLSLECTVEGTSNPNLYWYRQAAGRGLQLLFYSVGIGQISSEVPQNLSASRPQDRQFILSSKKLLLSDSGFYLCACTAIDRGHVGELFFGEGSRLTVL.

V and J are TRBV10-2 and TRBJ1-6; D not certain. The CDR3 extends over 15 amino acids. Trimming removed 0 bases at V and 8 bases at J, with 11 bases between. Germline CDR1 reads WSHSY; CDR2 reads SAAADI. The CDR3 nucleotides are TGCGCCAGCAGTGAGTCGCTTATGGCATATTCACCCCTCCACTTT. Translated: CASSESLMAYSPLHF.

The chain couples TRBV5-4 to TRBJ2-7, with TRBD1 matching over 7 bases. The V and J ends lost 5 bases and 7 bases, in that order; junction bases with no gene match: 6. This CDR3 has 12 residues. Germline loops: CDR1 SGHNT, CDR2 YYREEE (reference sequence). CDR3 region: CASRRQGREQYF. The DNA for the CDR3 is TGTGCCAGCAGAAGACAGGGTAGGGAGCAGTACTTC.

This chain uses TRBV28 with TRBJ2-6; D might be TRBD1 (6 bases). V lost 6 bases and J 0 bases, leaving 12 bases between the germline ends. The germline gives CDR1 MDHEN, CDR2 SYDVKM. CDR3 length: 16 residues. CDR3 sequence reads: CASRFPGASGANVLTF. CDR3 nucleotide sequence: TGTGCCAGCAGGTTTCCAGGGGCCTCTGGGGCCAACGTCCTGACTTTC.

This clone has only one observation. This chain connects TRBV6-5 to TRBJ1-2, with D possibly matching TRBD1 (6 bases). V lost 4 bases to trimming and J lost 2 bases, with 14 bases between them. This CDR3 comprises 15 residues. Germline V gene sequence: CDR1 MNHEY, CDR2 SVGAGI. CDR3 sequence (DNA): TGTGCCAGCAGTTCCGACTCGACAGGCAACTATGGCTACACCTTC. It is translated as CASSSDSTGNYGYTF.

Here the CDR3 reads CASSMGSADSGNTIYF. The CDR3 nucleotides are TGTGCCAGCAGCATGGGAAGTGCAGACTCTGGAAACACCATATATTTT. The chain combines TRBV2 with TRBJ1-3, with D hard to call. The CDR3 totals 16 residues. V was cut by 6 bases and J by 0 bases, with 15 bases left in between. The germline V gene encodes CDR1 SNHLY and CDR2 FYNNEI.

The V call is TRBV5-5, the J call TRBJ2-7, with D hard to call. The CDR3 length is 14 residues. The germline gives CDR1 SGHKS, CDR2 YYEKEE (reference sequence). V was cut by 1 base and J by 2 bases, with 10 bases left in between. The CDR3: CASSLKITPYEQYF. The CDR3 bases are TGTGCCAGCAGCTTGAAAATAACCCCCTACGAGCAGTACTTC.

The gene calls are TRBV5-4 and TRBJ2-3; 10 bases line up with TRBD2. Germline values: CDR1 SGHNT, CDR2 YYREEE (reference sequence). With 4 bases clipped from V and 5 bases from J, the junction kept 4 bases outside the gene matches. The CDR3 consists of 14 residues. CDR3 sequence (DNA): TGTGCCAGCAGCCGACGGACTAGCGGAGATACGCAGTATTTT. This gives the protein CASSRRTSGDTQYF.

The chain uses TRBV19 and TRBJ2-7; D is perhaps TRBD1 (5 bases). The germline gives CDR1 LNHDA, CDR2 SQIVND (reference sequence). V was shortened by 5 bases and J by 0 bases, with 14 bases between the two germline ends. The CDR3 length is 15 residues. CDR3 residues: CASSSASGFSYEQYF. The CDR3 DNA reads TGTGCCAGTAGTTCAGCATCAGGGTTCTCCTACGAGCAGTACTTC.

The chain recombines TRBV9 with TRBJ1-2; TRBD1 aligns across 7 bases. Germline V lookup: CDR1 SGDLS, CDR2 YYNGEE. The trim removed 0 bases at V and 2 bases at J, leaving 13 bases unmatched. This CDR3 is 18 amino acids long. The CDR3 region has the DNA TGTGCCAGCAGCGTAGGTAGGGGGCGCGAAGGGAGGAACTATGGCTACACCTTC. The encoded protein is CASSVGRGREGRNYGYTF.

This rearrangement joins TRBV5-5 to TRBJ1-1; tentative D call: TRBD1 (6 bases). CDR3 size: 15 residues. The V end lost 0 bases, the J end lost 1 base, and 10 bases lay between the germline ends. Germline CDR1 is SGHKS and CDR2 is YYEKEE (reference sequence). CDR3 nucleotides: TGTGCCAGCAGCTTGGTAGGGGGAGGGAACACTGAAGCTTTCTTT. It yields the protein CASSLVGGGNTEAFF. The full variable domain, in which reference TRBV5-5 and TRBJ1-1 provide the parts outside the CDR3, is DAGVTQSPTHLIKTRGQQVTLRCSPISGHKSVSWYQQVLGQGPQFIFQYYEKEERGRGNFPDRFSARQFPNYSSELNVNALLLGDSALYLCASSLVGGGNTEAFFGQGTRLTVV.

V usage is TRBV7-6 and J usage is TRBJ1-1, with D unresolved. CDR3 size: 13 residues. V lost 5 bases, J lost 1 base, and 8 bases lay in between. Germline loops: CDR1 SGHVS, CDR2 FNYEAQ. Here the CDR3 reads CASSANTNTEAFF. The CDR3 bases are TGTGCCAGCAGCGCGAACACGAACACTGAAGCTTTCTTT. Combining the CDR3 with reference TRBV7-6 and TRBJ1-1 gives the whole variable domain GAGVSQSPRYKVTKRGQDVALRCDPISGHVSLYWYRQALGQGPEFLTYFNYEAQQDKSGLPNDRFSAERPEGSISTLTIQRTEQRDSAMYRCASSANTNTEAFFGQGTRLTVV.